This is a list of T cell receptor beta chains from one sample in a study of cytomegalovirus exposure and HLA in healthy donors. Method: immunoSEQ multiplex PCR; TCRdb's copy keeps in-frame clones and lacks some. The table records roughly 71,000 clones, 62% of them present only once. The sample comprised PBMCs. These receptor sequences come from a man aged 25-45 years in good health and CMV-seronegative. CDR3s include the opening cysteine and the closing phenylalanine or tryptophan. Each record gives: D gene, V gene, clone size, J gene, CDR3 DNA, CDR3 protein. D genes are given only for firm matches. Some rows mark clone size as missing; the rest say once, few, many or name a class of expanded clone.

d_gene: -; v_gene: TRBV6-6; abundance: -; j_gene: TRBJ1-6; CDR3nt: TGTGCCAGCAGCCCGACAGGAACTATTTATAATTCACCCCTCCACTTT; CDR3aa: CASSPTGTIYNSPLHF
d_gene: -; v_gene: TRBV20-1; abundance: -; j_gene: TRBJ1-4; CDR3nt: TGCAGTGCTAGTCTTGCAGGAAGACTGTTTTTT; CDR3aa: CSASLAGRLFF
d_gene: -; v_gene: TRBV9; abundance: once; j_gene: TRBJ2-5; CDR3nt: TGTGCCAGCAGCGTAGATAACGGGGGGACCCAGTACTTC; CDR3aa: CASSVDNGGTQYF
d_gene: -; v_gene: TRBV14; abundance: few; j_gene: TRBJ2-1; CDR3nt: TGTGCCAGCAGCCAAGACCCCTCCAATGAGCAGTTCTTC; CDR3aa: CASSQDPSNEQFF
d_gene: -; v_gene: TRBV14; abundance: -; j_gene: TRBJ2-3; CDR3nt: TGTGCCAGCAGTCCGGTCCGGGGGAAAGATACGCAGTATTTT; CDR3aa: CASSPVRGKDTQYF
d_gene: -; v_gene: TRBV15; abundance: -; j_gene: TRBJ2-7; CDR3nt: TGTGCCACCAGCAGAGATTTACAGGGTCACGAGCAGTACTTC; CDR3aa: CATSRDLQGHEQYF
d_gene: -; v_gene: TRBV7-9; abundance: -; j_gene: TRBJ2-7; CDR3nt: TGTGCCAGCAGCTTAGTGCGCAGGGACTACGAGCAGTACTTC; CDR3aa: CASSLVRRDYEQYF
d_gene: -; v_gene: TRBV7-3; abundance: -; j_gene: TRBJ2-6; CDR3nt: TGTGCCAGCAGCCACGGTCGCGATGTGGCCAACGTCCTGACTTTC; CDR3aa: CASSHGRDVANVLTF
d_gene: TRBD1; v_gene: TRBV27; abundance: -; j_gene: TRBJ2-1; CDR3nt: TGTGCCAGCAGCCTAGACAGGGGTCGGTACAATGAGCAGTTCTTC; CDR3aa: CASSLDRGRYNEQFF
d_gene: TRBD2; v_gene: TRBV6-5; abundance: -; j_gene: TRBJ2-5; CDR3nt: TGTGCCAGCAGTTGGACTAGCGGGGGGCCGGGGGAGACCCAGTACTTC; CDR3aa: CASSWTSGGPGETQYF
d_gene: TRBD1; v_gene: TRBV6-6; abundance: -; j_gene: TRBJ2-7; CDR3nt: TGTGCCAGCAGTCCCGGGACAGGGACGGGCGAGCAGTACTTC; CDR3aa: CASSPGTGTGEQYF
d_gene: TRBD1; v_gene: TRBV18; abundance: -; j_gene: TRBJ1-2; CDR3nt: TGTGCCAGCTCGTTCAGACAGGGATTAAACTATGGCTACACCTTC; CDR3aa: CASSFRQGLNYGYTF
d_gene: -; v_gene: TRBV7-9; abundance: few; j_gene: TRBJ2-7; CDR3nt: TGTGCCAGCAGCTTAGTAAGGGGTGGTTCCTACGAGCAGTACTTC; CDR3aa: CASSLVRGGSYEQYF
d_gene: TRBD1; v_gene: TRBV25-1; abundance: -; j_gene: TRBJ2-5; CDR3nt: TGTGCCAGCAGACCCTGGGACAGGGGACCCGGGGAGACCCAGTACTTC; CDR3aa: CASRPWDRGPGETQYF
d_gene: -; v_gene: TRBV5-1; abundance: few; j_gene: TRBJ2-7; CDR3nt: TGCGCCAGCAGCTCCGAGGCCCTGGTCGAGCAGTACTTC; CDR3aa: CASSSEALVEQYF
d_gene: TRBD1; v_gene: TRBV30; abundance: -; j_gene: TRBJ1-4; CDR3nt: TGTGCCTGGACAGGGGGCGCGTGGGCTAATGAAAAACTGTTTTTT; CDR3aa: CAWTGGAWANEKLFF
d_gene: TRBD2; v_gene: TRBV27; abundance: -; j_gene: TRBJ2-7; CDR3nt: TGTGCCAGCAGTTTGGGGGGGGGTCGCTACGAGCAGTACTTC; CDR3aa: CASSLGGGRYEQYF
d_gene: -; v_gene: TRBV6-5; abundance: few; j_gene: TRBJ1-1; CDR3nt: TGTGCCAGCAGTTACTCTGGCAGGGCGAACACTGAAGCTTTCTTT; CDR3aa: CASSYSGRANTEAFF
d_gene: -; v_gene: TRBV30; abundance: -; j_gene: TRBJ1-4; CDR3nt: TGTGCCTGGAGCGGGAATGAAAAACTGTTTTTT; CDR3aa: CAWSGNEKLFF
d_gene: -; v_gene: TRBV27; abundance: -; j_gene: TRBJ2-1; CDR3nt: TGTGCCAGCAGTCCCCCTTTTGGAGGCAATGAGCAGTTCTTC; CDR3aa: CASSPPFGGNEQFF
d_gene: -; v_gene: TRBV21-1; abundance: -; j_gene: TRBJ2-7; CDR3nt: TGTGCCAGCAGCAAGGGGCAGGGGGCCACCGAGCAGTACTTC; CDR3aa: CASSKGQGATEQYF
d_gene: TRBD2; v_gene: TRBV18; abundance: -; j_gene: TRBJ2-2; CDR3nt: TGTGCCAGCTCACCCCGGACTAGCGGGGGAGGCGGGGAGCTGTTTTTT; CDR3aa: CASSPRTSGGGGELFF
d_gene: -; v_gene: TRBV27; abundance: -; j_gene: TRBJ2-1; CDR3nt: TGTGCCAGCAGCCAACCTACAGGAGTCGAGCAGTTCTTC; CDR3aa: CASSQPTGVEQFF
d_gene: -; v_gene: TRBV5-1; abundance: -; j_gene: TRBJ1-2; CDR3nt: TGCGCCAGCAGCCCAGATTCCGTCTATGGCTACACCTTC; CDR3aa: CASSPDSVYGYTF
d_gene: -; v_gene: TRBV1; abundance: -; j_gene: TRBJ1-6; CDR3nt: TGCACCAGCAGCCTACCCCCCGGACAGGGGGCGTGTAATTCACCCCTCCACTTT; CDR3aa: CTSSLPPGQGACNSPLHF
d_gene: -; v_gene: TRBV6-5; abundance: few; j_gene: TRBJ1-2; CDR3nt: TGTGCCAGCAGTTATGGGGAGATATACTATGGCTACACCTTC; CDR3aa: CASSYGEIYYGYTF
d_gene: -; v_gene: TRBV28; abundance: once; j_gene: TRBJ2-7; CDR3nt: TGTGCCAGCCTTCAGGGACAACATACCTACGAGCAGTACTTC; CDR3aa: CASLQGQHTYEQYF
d_gene: -; v_gene: TRBV30; abundance: -; j_gene: TRBJ1-5; CDR3nt: TGTGCCTGGAGTGTAAACCCAGCGGAACAGCCCCAGCATTTT; CDR3aa: CAWSVNPAEQPQHF
d_gene: TRBD1; v_gene: TRBV7-9; abundance: -; j_gene: TRBJ2-1; CDR3nt: TGTGCCAGCAGCTTAGTATGGGCAGGGGGTGGGGTTACGAATGAGCAGTTCTTC; CDR3aa: CASSLVWAGGGVTNEQFF
d_gene: -; v_gene: TRBV7-2; abundance: -; j_gene: TRBJ1-1; CDR3nt: TGTGCCAGCAGCTTCGAGGAAGCTTTCTTT; CDR3aa: CASSFEEAFF
d_gene: -; v_gene: TRBV6-5; abundance: -; j_gene: TRBJ2-7; CDR3nt: TGTGCCAGCAGTTACCGCCAGGGAGGCTACGAGCAGTACTTC; CDR3aa: CASSYRQGGYEQYF
d_gene: -; v_gene: TRBV30; abundance: -; j_gene: TRBJ2-5; CDR3nt: TGTGCCCAGAGGAATAGCGGCGAGACCCAGTACTTC; CDR3aa: CAQRNSGETQYF
d_gene: -; v_gene: TRBV7-2; abundance: -; j_gene: TRBJ2-7; CDR3nt: TGTGCCAGCAGCACCGAACTAGGAAGGTACGAGCAGTACTTC; CDR3aa: CASSTELGRYEQYF
d_gene: -; v_gene: TRBV10-3; abundance: -; j_gene: TRBJ1-3; CDR3nt: TGTGCCATCAGTGAGGACTCGAATCCGGACACCATATATTTT; CDR3aa: CAISEDSNPDTIYF
d_gene: TRBD1; v_gene: TRBV7-2; abundance: -; j_gene: TRBJ1-5; CDR3nt: TGTGCCAGCAGATACACAGGAGGGGGCCAGCCCCAGCATTTT; CDR3aa: CASRYTGGGQPQHF
d_gene: TRBD2; v_gene: TRBV18; abundance: -; j_gene: TRBJ2-1; CDR3nt: TGTGCCAGCTCACAGCGGGGGGGGGTCAATGAGCAGTTCTTC; CDR3aa: CASSQRGGVNEQFF
d_gene: -; v_gene: TRBV20-1; abundance: -; j_gene: TRBJ2-1; CDR3nt: TGCAGTGCTAGCGGGACTGGGGGGTTCTTC; CDR3aa: CSASGTGGFF
d_gene: TRBD1; v_gene: TRBV10-2; abundance: -; j_gene: TRBJ2-7; CDR3nt: TGCGCCAGCAAGGGTAACGGACAGGGACCCTACGAGCAGTACTTC; CDR3aa: CASKGNGQGPYEQYF
d_gene: -; v_gene: TRBV27; abundance: -; j_gene: TRBJ1-6; CDR3nt: TGTGCCAGCAGTTTACACGACAGCAATTCACCCCTCCACTTT; CDR3aa: CASSLHDSNSPLHF
d_gene: TRBD2; v_gene: TRBV9; abundance: few; j_gene: TRBJ2-7; CDR3nt: TGTGCCAGCAGCAAGGGAGGGAATTCGGGTTACGAGCAGTACTTC; CDR3aa: CASSKGGNSGYEQYF
d_gene: TRBD1; v_gene: TRBV29-1; abundance: -; j_gene: TRBJ1-2; CDR3nt: TGCAGCGTTGAGGATGACAGGGACTATGGCTACACCTTC; CDR3aa: CSVEDDRDYGYTF
d_gene: TRBD1; v_gene: TRBV18; abundance: -; j_gene: TRBJ2-7; CDR3nt: TGTGCCAGCTCGCCTCGACAGGGCTCAAACGAGCAGTACTTC; CDR3aa: CASSPRQGSNEQYF
d_gene: -; v_gene: TRBV6-5; abundance: -; j_gene: TRBJ1-2; CDR3nt: TGTGCCAGCTCCCAAGTCGGGGGGTCCTATGGCTACACCTTC; CDR3aa: CASSQVGGSYGYTF
d_gene: -; v_gene: TRBV10-3; abundance: few; j_gene: TRBJ2-1; CDR3nt: TGTGCCATCACCCGCGACTACTACAATGAGCAGTTCTTC; CDR3aa: CAITRDYYNEQFF
d_gene: -; v_gene: TRBV2; abundance: -; j_gene: TRBJ1-5; CDR3nt: TGTGCCAGCAGTAAACGGGACTCCCCGGTCTACCCCCAGCCCCAGCATTTT; CDR3aa: CASSKRDSPVYPQPQHF
d_gene: TRBD1; v_gene: TRBV4-1; abundance: -; j_gene: TRBJ1-4; CDR3nt: TGCGCCAGCAGCCAGGGACCAGGGGGCGAAAAACTGTTTTTT; CDR3aa: CASSQGPGGEKLFF
d_gene: -; v_gene: TRBV27; abundance: -; j_gene: TRBJ2-1; CDR3nt: TGTGCCAGCAGTTTACCCACGAGCTCCTACAATGAGCAGTTCTTC; CDR3aa: CASSLPTSSYNEQFF
d_gene: TRBD1; v_gene: TRBV5-6; abundance: -; j_gene: TRBJ2-5; CDR3nt: TGTGCCAGCAGCCGTGGGGACAGTACGACCCAGTACTTC; CDR3aa: CASSRGDSTTQYF
d_gene: -; v_gene: TRBV27; abundance: -; j_gene: TRBJ1-6; CDR3nt: TGTGCCAGCAGTTTACAGACAGATAATTCACCCCTCCACTTT; CDR3aa: CASSLQTDNSPLHF
d_gene: -; v_gene: TRBV7-2; abundance: -; j_gene: TRBJ1-5; CDR3nt: TGTGCCAGCAGCCCCGTCCAACAGCGCAATCAGCCCCAGCATTTT; CDR3aa: CASSPVQQRNQPQHF
d_gene: TRBD1; v_gene: TRBV5-5; abundance: -; j_gene: TRBJ1-6; CDR3nt: TGTGCCAGCAGCTTGTCGTTGGGACAGGGCAGTTCACCCCTCCACTTT; CDR3aa: CASSLSLGQGSSPLHF